These 3 T cell receptor beta chains originate from one sample sequenced in a study of tissue T cells after allogeneic stem cell transplantation. The time point denotes: mouse harvest day 7 after allogeneic transplant. Mouse grafts combined 10^7 T-cell-depleted bone marrow cells with 10^6 splenic CD5+ T cells. Assay used: immunoSEQ multiplex PCR; TCRdb lists only in-frame clones, some missing. In the table there are around 10,000 clones, roughly two fifths of which are singletons. Sequenced material: skin. The receptors shown here come from a female BALB/c mouse given C57BL/6 T cells with graft-versus-host disease after an allogeneic hematopoietic cell transplant.

This clone appeared a few times. Genes and germline are mouse. The observed sequence ends 1 residue before the CDR3 terminus, with the missing tail filled in from the germline J gene. The J gene is TRBJ2-5, the V gene TRBV3, with 8 bases aligning to TRBD2. V shed 1 base and J 8 bases; nucleotides not matched to a gene: 8. Germline CDR1 is SNHLY and CDR2 is FYNGKV (reference sequence). The CDR3 length is 15 residues. CDR3 bases read: TGTGCCAGCAGCTTAGACAGCTGGGGGGACGGCACCCAGTAC. Residues: CASSLDSWGDGTQY. The entire CDR3 protein reads CASSLDSWGDGTQYF.

With regard to this clone: Germline and genes: mouse. The CDR3 extends 1 residue past the end of the read, so its final part is completed from the germline J gene. The rearrangement links TRBV4 to TRBJ1-2; possible D gene TRBD1, 5 bases. V shed 5 bases and J shed 0 bases, with 10 bases lying between them. CDR3 length equals 14 residues. Germline V gene sequence: CDR1 LGHDT, CDR2 YNNKQL (reference sequence). The part of the CDR3 DNA that was read is TGTGCCAGCAGCCTGGACACCTCAAACTCCGACTACACC. As protein: CASSLDTSNSDYT. The CDR3, in full, reads CASSLDTSNSDYTF. The full variable domain, completed using reference TRBV4 and TRBJ1-2, is ETAVFQTPNYHVTQVGNEVSFNCKQTLGHDTMYWYKQDSKKLLKIMFSYNNKQLIVNETVPRRFSPQSSDKAHLNLRIKSVEPEDSAVYLCASSLDTSNSDYTFGSGTRLLVI.

This clone was observed a handful of times. Mouse germline and gene names are used. The read stops 1 residue short of the end of the CDR3; the missing end is completed from the germline J gene. This sequence joins TRBV26 and TRBJ2-5; D not resolved. V lost 4 bases to trimming and J lost 0 bases, with 8 bases between them. Germline assignment: CDR1 KGHPV and CDR2 FQNQEV (reference sequence). The CDR3 covers 14 residues. The CDR3 DNA, read in part, is TGTGCCAGCAGTCGACAAATTAACCAAGACACCCAGTAC. Residues: CASSRQINQDTQY. The complete CDR3 reads CASSRQINQDTQYF. Complete variable domain (other parts from reference TRBV26 and TRBJ2-5): NSKVIQTPRYLVKGQGQKAKMRCIPEKGHPVVFWYQQNKNNEFKFLINFQNQEVLQQIDMTEKRFSAECPSNSPCSLEIQSSEAGDSALYLCASSRQINQDTQYFGPGTRLLVL.